These 19 T cell receptor beta chains were all obtained from the same sample, sequenced in a study of control samples from healthy donors and cancer patients. Profiling relied on immunoSEQ multiplex PCR, and the TCRdb table lists in-frame clones only, not all of them. The repertoire holds fewer than 200,000 clones, with 85% to 95% as singletons. Sequenced: blood. Source of these receptors: an older woman in good health.

The V gene is TRBV6-6, the J gene TRBJ1-5, with 7 bases lining up with TRBD1. The V and J ends lost 5 bases and 2 bases, in that order; junction bases with no gene match: 15. CDR1 is MNHNY, CDR2 SVGAGI, per germline (reference sequence). CDR3 length equals 18 residues. The CDR3 DNA sequence: TGTGCCAGCAGTCGCTTCACCGTACAGGGGATTGGCAATCAGCCCCAGCATTTT. Protein sequence: CASSRFTVQGIGNQPQHF.

The V gene is TRBV7-8, the J gene TRBJ2-1, with D uncertain. The V gene lost 1 base and the J gene lost 13 bases, with 17 bases spanning the gap. Germline values: CDR1 SGHVS, CDR2 FQNEAQ. This CDR3 region has 14 residues. The DNA of the CDR3 is TGTGCCAGCAGCTTAGATCCTAACCGCGCGCGACAGTTCTTC. Its protein is CASSLDPNRARQFF.

This chain links TRBV7-2 with TRBJ2-3, with 7 bases identical to TRBD2. The CDR3 runs to 19 residues. The ends lost 1 base at V and 6 bases at J; junction bases unmatched: 19. The V gene's germline CDR1 is SGHTA and CDR2 FQGNSA. The chain's CDR3 is CASSLVVNSGSGRYDTQYF. DNA of the CDR3: TGTGCCAGCAGCTTAGTAGTTAATTCGGGTAGCGGGCGGTACGATACGCAGTATTTT.

The chain employs TRBV7-9 and TRBJ1-2; D gene uncertain. The CDR3 is made up of 14 amino acids. CDR1 is SEHNR and CDR2 is FQNEAQ in the germline V gene (reference sequence). Between the trimmed V and J ends, which lost 5 bases and 3 bases, there was a span of 13 bases. The CDR3 is CASSLRDLDYGYTF. In DNA, the CDR3 is TGTGCCAGCAGCCTAAGAGATCTCGACTATGGCTACACCTTC.

The chain carries TRBV9 and TRBJ2-7; D possibly corresponds to TRBD2 (6 bases). Germline CDR1 is SGDLS and CDR2 is YYNGEE. The CDR3 has 15 amino acids. The germline V and J ends were trimmed by 4 bases and 2 bases, with 16 bases remaining between them. The DNA of the CDR3 is TGTGCCAGCAGCTTAGGAGGGTTAGGGACCTACGAGCAGTACTTC. Amino acid sequence: CASSLGGLGTYEQYF.

The genes are TRBV6-4 and TRBJ2-1; 7 nucleotides agree with TRBD1. Germline-derived CDR1 and CDR2 are MRHNA and SNTAGT. The CDR3 totals 15 residues. The J segment lost 8 bases and the V segment lost 4 bases, leaving 11 bases of the junction unmatched. CDR3 amino acids: CASSARQGYRHEQFF. In DNA form, the CDR3 reads TGTGCCAGCAGTGCACGACAGGGCTATCGGCATGAGCAGTTCTTC.

J is TRBJ1-2 and V is TRBV7-2; D may be TRBD1 (5 bases). Germline V CDR1 and CDR2: SGHTA, FQGNSA. This CDR3 has 15 amino acids. Between the trimmed V and J ends, which lost 1 base and 3 bases, there was a span of 12 bases. The CDR3 region has the DNA TGTGCCAGCAGCTTAGAAGGGGCAGTGGACTATGGCTACACCTTC. The encoded protein is CASSLEGAVDYGYTF.

DNA of the CDR3: TGTGCCTGGAGTGTCCACAGATACTATGGCTACACCTTC. Protein sequence: CAWSVHRYYGYTF. The V call is TRBV30, the J call TRBJ1-2; D call uncertain. Trimming removed 0 bases at V and 3 bases at J, with 8 bases between. Germline V gene sequence: CDR1 GTSNPN, CDR2 SVGIG (reference sequence). The CDR3 is 13 amino acids.

The chain combines TRBV5-1 with TRBJ1-6; no firm D call. The CDR3 runs to 14 residues. V gave up 4 bases and J gave up 4 bases, with 9 bases separating them. Germline V gene sequence: CDR1 SGHRS, CDR2 YFSETQ. The CDR3 loop is CASSQDSYNSPLHF. The DNA of the CDR3 is TGCGCCAGCAGCCAAGACTCGTATAATTCACCCCTCCACTTT.

This clone occurred once. V is TRBV5-1 and J is TRBJ1-2; no clear D gene. CDR1 SGHRS and CDR2 YFSETQ come from the germline V gene. Trimming shortened V by 1 base and J by 3 bases, and 16 bases separated the two germline ends. This CDR3 is built from 16 residues. CDR3 loop: CASSLSGQYFDYGYTF. The CDR3 DNA reads TGCGCCAGCAGCTTGTCGGGTCAATACTTCGACTATGGCTACACCTTC.

The chain is built from TRBV30 and TRBJ1-2; D remains ambiguous. Germline V gene lookup returns CDR1 GTSNPN and CDR2 SVGIG (reference sequence). Trimming removed 2 bases from V and 7 bases from J, with 14 bases in between. This CDR3 has 13 residues. The CDR3 loop reads CAWSLTWHGGYTF. In DNA form, the CDR3 reads TGTGCCTGGAGTCTTACGTGGCACGGTGGCTACACCTTC.

V gene TRBV5-1 combines with J gene TRBJ1-2, with 8 positions matching TRBD1. Germline V CDR1 and CDR2: SGHRS, YFSETQ. The CDR3 is 16 residues long. The V segment lost 5 bases and the J segment 2 bases; nucleotides outside the gene matches: 11. The CDR3 loop reads CASSAPVGQGNYGYTF. Here the CDR3 DNA reads TGCGCCAGCAGTGCGCCCGTTGGACAGGGCAACTATGGCTACACCTTC.

The J gene is TRBJ2-4, the V gene TRBV19; unclear D gene. V gave up 5 bases and J gave up 0 bases, with 11 bases separating them. The CDR3 is made up of 15 amino acids. CDR1 is LNHDA, CDR2 SQIVND, per germline (reference sequence). In DNA form, the CDR3 reads TGTGCCAGTAGTTCCGTTACTCGAGCCAAAAACATTCAGTACTTC. Translation: CASSSVTRAKNIQYF.

This clone was found once. The chain joins TRBV14 to TRBJ1-1; D unresolved. Germline V CDR1 and CDR2: SGHDN, FVKESK. V lost 1 base and J 2 bases, leaving 17 bases between the germline ends. The CDR3 totals 17 residues. The CDR3 DNA sequence: TGTGCCAGCAGCCAAGTGCCATGGAGGGTAGGTAACACTGAAGCTTTCTTT. It yields the protein CASSQVPWRVGNTEAFF.

V and J are TRBV7-8 and TRBJ2-1, with 11 bases that match TRBD2. Trimming cost V 5 bases and J 9 bases; bases outside gene matches: 12. This CDR3 contains 16 residues. The germline CDR1 and CDR2 sequences are SGHVS and FQNEAQ. The CDR3 DNA sequence: TGTGCCAGCAGCCCGTGGGGACTAGCGGAGGGGGGTGAGCAGTTCTTC. Amino acid sequence: CASSPWGLAEGGEQFF. Looking up the rest from reference TRBV7-8 and TRBJ2-1 gives the full variable domain: GAGVSQSPRYKVAKRGQDVALRCDPISGHVSLFWYQQALGQGPEFLTYFQNEAQLDKSGLPSDRFFAERPEGSVSTLKIQRTQQEDSAVYLCASSPWGLAEGGEQFFGPGTRLTVL.

This chain joins TRBV7-9 and TRBJ2-1; TRBD2 is a possible D gene (5 bases). The CDR3 runs 15 residues. Trimming left V 0 bases short and J 7 bases short, with 13 bases between. The V gene's germline CDR1 is SEHNR and CDR2 FQNEAQ (reference sequence). The CDR3 loop reads CASSLAGVSVNEQFF. The CDR3 DNA reads as TGTGCCAGCAGCTTAGCCGGGGTGTCCGTGAATGAGCAGTTCTTC.

The gene calls are TRBV10-3 and TRBJ2-7; D remains ambiguous. The V end lost 2 bases, the J end lost 3 bases, and 8 bases lay between the germline ends. Germline V lookup: CDR1 ENHRY, CDR2 SYGVKD. This CDR3 contains 13 residues. As DNA, the CDR3 is TGTGCCATCAGTGAGGGGGTCCTCTACGAGCAGTACTTC. This encodes CAISEGVLYEQYF.

The chain combines TRBV6-5 with TRBJ1-6; D perhaps matches TRBD1 (6 bases). This CDR3 contains 14 residues. V was cut by 4 bases and J by 9 bases, with 13 bases left in between. CDR1 and CDR2 (germline): MNHEY, SVGAGI. The CDR3 DNA sequence: TGTGCCAGCAGTTCACAGGGCCCTGGTTCACCCCTCCACTTT. The encoded protein is CASSSQGPGSPLHF.

The chain recombines TRBV9 with TRBJ2-6, with 11 bases that match TRBD1. The length of the CDR3 is 18 residues. Per germline, CDR1 SGDLS and CDR2 YYNGEE. Germline trimming cut 0 bases from V and 0 bases from J; bases unmatched to any gene: 2. Written as DNA, the CDR3 is TGTGCCAGCAGCGTAGCGGGGACAGGGGGCTCTGGGGCCAACGTCCTGACTTTC. Amino acid sequence: CASSVAGTGGSGANVLTF.